These 25 T cell receptor beta chains share one sample of origin, sequenced in a study of T-cell reconstitution after alpha-beta-depleted transplantation in children listed by TCRdb under 2016. The protocol used for the library was PCR. The instrument given in TCRdb is Illumina HiSeq 2500. TCR libraries were prepared with molecular barcoding, using unique molecular identifiers to normalize TCRbeta repertoire quantification. The raw public reads went through TCRdb reprocessing: fastp at Q25, MiXCR clone calling, in-frame beta chains kept. Rows are unified per CDR3 protein, each entry keeping the most common DNA and genes. The sample data list about 610,000 distinct CDR3 sequences, and more than 9% of these were observed just once. The ten largest make up 3.5% to 5% of the sample. Sequencing used PBMCs from the stem cell graft donor, obtained from the stem cell graft. These receptors originate from a human donor who donated a stem cell graft to a child with acute myeloid leukemia.

This clonotype was recorded a few times. One junction end does not reproduce the germline sequence, and a read error may be involved. The chain carries TRBV5-6 and TRBJ2-4; D is unclear. The germline V gene has CDR1 SGHDT and CDR2 YYEEEE. The CDR3 is 18 residues long. The CDR3 spells CASTLNRADLLAKNIQYF. Written as DNA, the CDR3 is TGTGCCAGCACCTTGAATCGGGCCGACCTACTAGCCAAAAACATTCAGTACTTC.

This clonotype was seen many times. The chain joins TRBV28 to TRBJ2-7; no clear D gene. This CDR3 is built from 12 residues. The germline V gene has CDR1 MDHEN and CDR2 SYDVKM. V dropped 7 bases and J dropped 0 bases, with 7 bases sitting between them. The CDR3 coding sequence is TGTGCCAGCATGGGCAGCTCCTACGAGCAGTACTTC. Its translation: CASMGSSYEQYF.

The sample holds a few counts of this clonotype. The chain employs TRBV5-1 and TRBJ1-5; no definite D call. Germline V gene sequence: CDR1 SGHRS, CDR2 YFSETQ. The V gene lost 4 bases and the J gene lost 0 bases, with 14 bases spanning the gap. The CDR3 spans 16 residues. CDR3 protein: CASSPRPGSSNQPQHF. CDR3 DNA sequence: TGCGCCAGCAGCCCTCGCCCTGGCAGTAGCAATCAGCCCCAGCATTTT.

This clonotype has a handful of counts. This chain joins TRBV7-9 and TRBJ2-7; 11 bases are shared with TRBD2. Germline CDR1 is SEHNR and CDR2 is FQNEAQ (reference sequence). With V trimmed by 4 bases and J by 6 bases, 5 bases remained unmatched. The CDR3 extends over 14 amino acids. CDR3 sequence reads: CASSYLAGGAEQYF. CDR3 DNA sequence: TGTGCCAGCAGCTACTTAGCGGGAGGGGCCGAGCAGTACTTC. Looking up the rest from reference TRBV7-9 and TRBJ2-7 gives the full variable domain: DTGVSQNPRHKITKRGQNVTFRCDPISEHNRLYWYRQTLGQGPEFLTYFQNEAQLEKSRLLSDRFSAERPKGSFSTLEIQRTEQGDSAMYLCASSYLAGGAEQYFGPGTRLTVT.

The rearrangement joins TRBV7-3 to TRBJ2-3; D gene unclear. From germline, CDR1 is SGHTA and CDR2 FQGTGA. Trimming left V 4 bases short and J 5 bases short, with 10 bases between. This CDR3 has 13 residues. The CDR3 DNA sequence: TGTGCCAGCAGCTACTCCTGGCAAGATACGCAGTATTTT. This gives the protein CASSYSWQDTQYF.

At least ten counts were recorded for this clonotype. The chain employs TRBV12-3 or TRBV12-4 and TRBJ1-5, with 8 nucleotides matching TRBD1. The CDR3 contains 15 residues. V trimming: 5 bases; J trimming: 1 base; junction bases outside the gene matches: 4. The DNA of the CDR3 is TGTGCCAGCAGTACAGGGGGGCTAAGCAATCAGCCCCAGCATTTT. Residues: CASSTGGLSNQPQHF.

This clonotype occurred a few times. The CDR3 loop is CSANDRDRNQPQHF. For the CDR3, the DNA is TGCAGTGCAAATGACAGGGATCGAAATCAGCCCCAGCATTTT. V is TRBV20-1 and J is TRBJ1-5; TRBD1 matches 7 bases. CDR3 size: 14 residues. Germline V gene lookup returns CDR1 DFQATT and CDR2 SNEGSKA (reference sequence). V shed 6 bases and J 4 bases; nucleotides not matched to a gene: 9.

This clonotype showed up just a few times. The chain combines TRBV2 with TRBJ2-2; 10 bases line up with TRBD2. Germline-derived CDR1 and CDR2 are SNHLY and FYNNEI. Unmatched junction bases numbered 7, after V lost 8 bases and J lost 4 bases. CDR3 length: 15 amino acids. The CDR3 sequence: CASRGSGRATGELFF. CDR3 coding DNA: TGTGCCAGCCGAGGAAGCGGGAGGGCCACCGGGGAGCTGTTTTTT.

This clonotype occurred a few times. The chain combines TRBV11-2 with TRBJ2-3, with D tentatively TRBD2 (5 bases). Germline CDR1 reads SGHAT; CDR2 reads FQNNGV. The CDR3 runs 15 residues. The V and J ends lost 5 bases and 3 bases respectively, with 15 bases between them. The CDR3 nucleotides are TGTGCCAGCAGCCCCCGTAAGGGAGTTACAGATACGCAGTATTTT. It is translated as CASSPRKGVTDTQYF.

This clonotype appeared a few times. This chain links TRBV5-1 with TRBJ2-2; D perhaps matches TRBD1 (6 bases). This CDR3 has 18 residues. Trimming cost V 4 bases and J 7 bases, with 26 bases left between them. Germline values: CDR1 SGHRS, CDR2 YFSETQ. CDR3 loop: CASSQTARGPTTGGELFF. CDR3 DNA sequence: TGCGCCAGCAGCCAAACCGCCAGGGGCCCTACCACCGGCGGGGAGCTGTTTTTT. Filled out from reference TRBV5-1 and TRBJ2-2, the complete variable domain reads KAGVTQTPRYLIKTRGQQVTLSCSPISGHRSVSWYQQTPGQGLQFLFEYFSETQRNKGNFPGRFSGRQFSNSRSEMNVSTLELGDSALYLCASSQTARGPTTGGELFFGEGSRLTVL.

This clonotype was counted a few times. V usage is TRBV10-3 and J usage is TRBJ2-2, with unresolved D. Germline assignment: CDR1 ENHRY and CDR2 SYGVKD. The ends were cut back, 8 bases at V and 1 base at J, with 14 bases in the middle. CDR3 length equals 15 residues. As DNA, the CDR3 is TGTGCCATCCCACGGAGTGATCAGAACACCGGGGAGCTGTTTTTT. Residues: CAIPRSDQNTGELFF.

This chain links TRBV20-1 with TRBJ2-7, with D perhaps being TRBD1 or TRBD2 (5 bases each). The CDR3 is 15 amino acids. CDR1 and CDR2 (germline): DFQATT, SNEGSKA (reference sequence). V lost 5 bases to trimming and J lost 1 base, with 18 bases between them. CDR3 coding DNA: TGCAGTGCTCCTCCGGGACCCAGCAAGTCCTACGAGCAGTACTTC. Translation gives CSAPPGPSKSYEQYF.

The chain is built from TRBV11-2 and TRBJ2-1, with D maybe TRBD2 (6 bases). V lost 0 bases and J lost 5, with 29 bases in between. Germline V CDR1 and CDR2: SGHAT, FQNNGV. The CDR3 extends over 21 amino acids. CDR3 DNA sequence: TGTGCCAGCAGCTTAGATCCTAGTAGGCCTTCCCAATGGGGACTCGACAATGAGCAGTTCTTC. Its translation is CASSLDPSRPSQWGLDNEQFF.

This clonotype was seen ten or more times. V is TRBV28 and J is TRBJ2-7, with TRBD2 matching over 12 bases. With V trimmed by 6 bases and J by 0 bases, 12 bases remained unmatched. Germline values: CDR1 MDHEN, CDR2 SYDVKM. The CDR3 runs to 18 residues. The CDR3 DNA is TGTGCCAGCAGCCGTACCGGACTAGCGGGATTTAGCTCCTACGAGCAGTACTTC. This codes for CASSRTGLAGFSSYEQYF. Variable domain in full (rest from reference TRBV28 and TRBJ2-7): DVKVTQSSRYLVKRTGEKVFLECVQDMDHENMFWYRQDPGLGLRLIYFSYDVKMKEKGDIPEGYSVSREKKERFSLILESASTNQTSMYLCASSRTGLAGFSSYEQYFGPGTRLTVT.

This clonotype was detected ten times or more. The chain links TRBV4-2 to TRBJ2-5; 7 bases map to TRBD2. Germline V gene data show CDR1 as LGHNA and CDR2 as YNFKEQ. With V trimmed by 1 base and J by 1 base, 9 bases remained unmatched. The CDR3 has 17 amino acids. CDR3 sequence reads: CASSQVMGVAGQETQYF. DNA of the CDR3: TGTGCCAGCAGCCAAGTAATGGGGGTAGCGGGCCAAGAGACCCAGTACTTC.

This clonotype was seen at least ten times. The V gene is TRBV5-1, the J gene TRBJ1-4; 9 bases are shared with TRBD1. The germline gives CDR1 SGHRS, CDR2 YFSETQ. J gave up 0 bases and V 7 bases, and 7 bases lay outside the gene matches. The CDR3 contains 16 residues. The CDR3 DNA is TGCGCCAGCGGACAGGGGTCTCTATCAACTAATGAAAAACTGTTTTTT. Protein product: CASGQGSLSTNEKLFF.

The V call is TRBV4-3, the J call TRBJ2-7, with 8 bases aligning to TRBD2. Germline V gene sequence: CDR1 LGHNA, CDR2 YSLEER. The CDR3 consists of 15 residues. V trimming: 0 bases; J trimming: 7 bases; junction bases outside the gene matches: 8. The CDR3 region is CASSQDRAGAKEQYF. CDR3 nucleotides: TGCGCCAGCAGCCAAGATCGAGCGGGAGCTAAAGAGCAGTACTTC.

This clonotype has at least ten counts. This chain connects TRBV20-1 to TRBJ2-1; 10 positions match TRBD2. Germline values: CDR1 DFQATT, CDR2 SNEGSKA (reference sequence). This CDR3 is built from 18 residues. The chain's CDR3 is CSVQPPAGGDSSYNEQFF. DNA for the CDR3: TGCAGCGTACAACCCCCAGCGGGAGGGGATAGTTCATACAATGAGCAGTTCTTC.

This clonotype was observed a few times. The chain has TRBV11-2 and TRBJ1-1, with D unresolved. Germline values: CDR1 SGHAT, CDR2 FQNNGV. V was trimmed by 5 bases and J by 10 bases, leaving 14 bases between them. This CDR3 has 12 amino acids. CDR3 DNA: TGTGCCAGCAGCCCCTACTTCGAGGTAGCTTTCTTT. It encodes CASSPYFEVAFF.

The chain combines TRBV30 with TRBJ2-5; the D gene is possibly TRBD1 (6 bases). Looked up from germline, CDR1 is GTSNPN and CDR2 is SVGIG (reference sequence). The CDR3 has 14 amino acids. Trimming removed 5 bases from V and 5 bases from J, with 18 bases in between. The CDR3 is CAWDRGGGMETQYF. The CDR3 nucleotides are TGTGCCTGGGACAGAGGGGGTGGCATGGAGACCCAGTACTTC.

This clonotype was observed a few times. V is TRBV3-1 and J is TRBJ2-1, with D possibly TRBD2 on 6 matching bases. CDR3 length: 12 amino acids. Trimming stripped 8 bases from V and 10 bases from J, with 15 bases between. The germline V gene encodes CDR1 LGHDT and CDR2 YNNKEL (reference sequence). CDR3 coding DNA: TGTGCCAGCTGGCGCGGGAACGGGGAGCAGTTCTTC. Translated: CASWRGNGEQFF.

This chain uses TRBV18 with TRBJ2-7; perhaps TRBD1 as D (6 bases). Germline V gives CDR1 KGHSH, CDR2 LQKENI. Trimming took off 3 bases at V and 2 bases at J, with 11 bases between the two ends. This CDR3 is built from 14 residues. CDR3 sequence reads: CASSPGAGPYEQYF. DNA for the CDR3: TGTGCCAGCTCACCGGGGGCGGGCCCCTACGAGCAGTACTTC.

The table lists this clonotype with many counts. The J gene is TRBJ2-7, the V gene TRBV28; the D is unclear. The V gene's germline CDR1 is MDHEN and CDR2 SYDVKM. CDR3 size: 11 residues. V dropped 8 bases and J dropped 3 bases, with 8 bases sitting between them. The CDR3 DNA sequence: TGTGCCAGCGGGTCGTTCTACGAGCAGTACTTC. This codes for CASGSFYEQYF.

This clonotype turned up a few times. The CDR3 nucleotides read TGCAGTGCTAAAACAGGGGTGGGCACTTTTGGGGAGACCCAGTACTTC. Residues: CSAKTGVGTFGETQYF. The chain carries TRBV20-1 and TRBJ2-5, with 7 bases matching TRBD1. Germline trimming cut 4 bases from V and 5 bases from J; bases unmatched to any gene: 16. The CDR3 totals 16 residues. The germline V gene has CDR1 DFQATT and CDR2 SNEGSKA (reference sequence).

The rearrangement uses TRBV29-1 and TRBJ2-5; D gene uncertain. CDR1 and CDR2 (germline): SQVTM, ANQGSEA. The V gene lost 3 bases and the J gene lost 3 bases, with 14 bases spanning the gap. CDR3 size: 14 residues. The CDR3 bases are TGCAGCGTTGATCGGAGATTGCTTAAAGAGACCCAGTACTTC. Translated, it gives CSVDRRLLKETQYF.